The 25 T cell receptor beta chains presented below share a single source sample, sequenced in a study of breast tumors, draining lymph nodes, adjacent tissues listed by TCRdb under 2016. The lymph node samples were taken from the axillary draining lymph nodes of breast cancer patients. To prepare the library, multiplex PCR was applied. Sequencing was performed on an Illumina HiSeq 2000. TCRdb passed the public sequencing reads through fastp at Q25 and MiXCR, retaining productive beta sequences. Every CDR3 protein is listed once, alongside the most common genes and DNA of its rows. The sample yields some 130,000 distinct CDR3 sequences; 15% to 20% were counted once. Over 3% of the sample belongs to the ten largest clones. Source material: axillary lymph node tissue. The receptors derive from a female donor with breast cancer. Some clones in this sample may be carry-over from other donors' samples.

The sample holds many counts of this clonotype. The chain employs TRBV6-5 and TRBJ2-7; the match to TRBD2 covers 12 bases. Germline loops: CDR1 MNHEY, CDR2 SVGAGI. The CDR3 runs 14 residues. With V trimmed by 5 bases and J by 2 bases, 1 base remained unmatched. This chain's CDR3 is CASSRLAGAYEQYF. As DNA, the CDR3 is TGTGCCAGCAGTCGACTAGCGGGAGCCTACGAGCAGTACTTC.

This clonotype was detected many times. J is TRBJ1-5 and V is TRBV12-3 or TRBV12-4; the D is unclear. The CDR3 totals 14 residues. Trimming shortened V by 7 bases and J by 5 bases, and 15 bases separated the two germline ends. CDR3 sequence reads: CASIDQTTDQPQHF. CDR3 coding DNA: TGTGCCAGCATCGACCAGACCACGGATCAGCCCCAGCATTTT.

This clonotype was seen ten or more times. Its ends do not fully match the called genes, so a read error is possible. The chain recombines TRBV7-7 with TRBJ2-3; 11 bases agree with TRBD2. Germline V CDR1 and CDR2: SSHAT, FNYEAQ (reference sequence). The CDR3 length is 16 residues. The CDR3 DNA sequence: TGTGCTAGCATACCCCGGACTAGCGGGCCCGAAGGGACGCAGTATTTT. Protein sequence: CASIPRTSGPEGTQYF.

This clonotype occurred a few times. The J gene is TRBJ1-2, the V gene TRBV3-1; D gene ambiguous. Trimming cost V 5 bases and J 4 bases, with 11 bases left between them. The germline V gene has CDR1 LGHDT and CDR2 YNNKEL (reference sequence). There are 13 residues in the CDR3. The CDR3: CASSARSFYGYTF. The DNA for the CDR3 is TGTGCCAGCAGCGCTAGGTCCTTCTATGGCTACACCTTC. Looking up the rest from reference TRBV3-1 and TRBJ1-2 gives the full variable domain: DTAVSQTPKYLVTQMGNDKSIKCEQNLGHDTMYWYKQDSKKFLKIMFSYNNKELIINETVPNRFSPKSPDKAHLNLHINSLELGDSAVYFCASSARSFYGYTFGSGTRLTVV.

About this clonotype: A much larger clone differs by one base, so this may be a read error. The gene calls are TRBV11-2 and TRBJ2-1; 11 bases map to TRBD2. The CDR3 length is 17 residues. J was trimmed by 5 bases and V by 4 bases; bases with no gene match: 10. From germline, CDR1 is SGHAT and CDR2 FQNNGV. The CDR3 protein is CASSSRLAGYLHNEQFF. The CDR3 DNA is TGTGCCAGCAGCTCAAGACTAGCGGGGTATCTCCACAATGAGCAGTTCTTC.

In its sample, this clonotype was seen once. With a much larger clone just one base away, this may be a read error. The chain is built from TRBV5-4 and TRBJ2-5; D unclear. The CDR3 runs to 14 residues. CDR1 and CDR2 (germline): SGHNT, YYREEE (reference sequence). CDR3 coding DNA: TGTGGCAGCAGCTCCCTGGGTAGGCAAGAGACCCAGTACTTC. It specifies CGSSSLGRQETQYF.

About this clonotype: A clone one base away is much larger, so this may be a read error. The CDR3 DNA is TGCAGTAACCAACAGGGGGCGCTGAATACGCAGTATTTT. Its protein is CSNQQGALNTQYF. J is TRBJ2-3 and V is TRBV20-1; 9 bases fit TRBD1. From germline, CDR1 is DFQATT and CDR2 SNEGSKA (reference sequence). This CDR3 has 13 amino acids. V dropped 8 bases and J dropped 7; count of bases not matched to a gene: 10.

To note about this clonotype: At one end the junction does not follow the germline gene, possibly because of a read error. This rearrangement joins TRBV7-9 to TRBJ2-7; no clear D. Germline V CDR1 and CDR2: SEHNR, FQNEAQ (reference sequence). CDR3 length: 13 amino acids. As DNA, the CDR3 is TGTGCCAGCGGCTTAGCTCAGCCCTACGAGCAGTACTTC. Translating it yields CASGLAQPYEQYF.

This clonotype was observed many times. The J gene is TRBJ2-7, the V gene TRBV27; 9 nucleotides align to TRBD1. The V and J ends lost 7 bases and 6 bases, in that order; junction bases with no gene match: 13. Germline lookup yields CDR1 MNHEY and CDR2 SMNVEV (reference sequence). The CDR3 is made up of 15 amino acids. The CDR3 DNA follows: TGTGCCAGCACTGCCTCTAGGACAGGGGAGGGCGAGCAGTACTTC. This codes for CASTASRTGEGEQYF.

At least ten counts were recorded for this clonotype. J is TRBJ1-5 and V is TRBV7-9; 7 nucleotides match TRBD1. The CDR3 contains 14 residues. J gave up 7 bases and V 5 bases, and 8 bases lay outside the gene matches. Germline V gene lookup returns CDR1 SEHNR and CDR2 FQNEAQ (reference sequence). The CDR3, as DNA: TGTGCCAGCAGCCTCGACAGGGACGGCCAGCCCCAGCATTTT. Translated, it gives CASSLDRDGQPQHF.

The rearrangement joins TRBV28 to TRBJ1-5; D may be TRBD1 (5 bases). Germline CDR1 MDHEN, CDR2 SYDVKM. This CDR3 contains 15 residues. Trimming removed 6 bases from V and 0 bases from J, with 12 bases in between. The CDR3 coding sequence is TGTGCCAGCAGGCAAAGGGGAAATAGCAATCAGCCCCAGCATTTT. Amino acids: CASRQRGNSNQPQHF.

This clonotype was recorded a few times. CDR3 nucleotide sequence: TGTGCCAGCAGCATCGGGGCAGGTGGGACTGAAGCTTTCTTT. Translation gives CASSIGAGGTEAFF. This chain connects TRBV7-9 to TRBJ1-1; TRBD1 might be the D (5 bases). The germline V gene encodes CDR1 SEHNR and CDR2 FQNEAQ (reference sequence). With 5 bases removed from V and 5 bases from J, the gap between germline ends came to 15 bases. The CDR3 spans 14 residues.

This clonotype was detected many times. The chain uses TRBV30 and TRBJ2-7; D gene unclear. The CDR3 loop spans 11 amino acids. The germline gives CDR1 GTSNPN, CDR2 SVGIG (reference sequence). The V and J ends lost 2 bases and 7 bases respectively, with 9 bases between them. In nucleotides, the CDR3 is TGTGCCTGGAGTCGGCCTCCGGAGCAGTACTTC. It is translated as CAWSRPPEQYF. Based on the CDR3 plus reference TRBV30 and TRBJ2-7, the full variable domain is SQTIHQWPATLVQPVGSPLSLECTVEGTSNPNLYWYRQAAGRGLQLLFYSVGIGQISSEVPQNLSASRPQDRQFILSSKKLLLSDSGFYLCAWSRPPEQYFGPGTRLTVT.

A remark on this clonotype: It may be a read error: a sequence one base away is much more abundant. V and J are TRBV27 and TRBJ1-2, with D perhaps TRBD1 (5 bases). The length of the CDR3 is 12 residues. In germline, CDR1 is MNHEY, CDR2 SMNVEV (reference sequence). The CDR3 sequence is CASRGGDYGYAF. DNA of the CDR3: TGTGCCAGCAGAGGAGGGGACTATGGCTACGCCTTC.

In this sample, this clonotype turned up a few times. This rearrangement joins TRBV5-5 to TRBJ2-3; 13 positions agree with TRBD2. Germline CDR1 reads SGHKS; CDR2 reads YYEKEE (reference sequence). Losses at the gene ends were 0 bases for V and 4 bases for J; bases not matched to a gene: 8. The CDR3 extends over 18 amino acids. CDR3 sequence reads: CASSLVAEGLAGADTQYF. CDR3 sequence (DNA): TGTGCCAGCAGCTTGGTGGCAGAAGGACTAGCGGGGGCAGATACGCAGTATTTT.

The sample holds many counts of this clonotype. This sequence joins TRBV20-1 and TRBJ2-7, with 9 bases lining up with TRBD1. In germline, CDR1 is DFQATT, CDR2 SNEGSKA (reference sequence). V lost 5 bases to trimming and J lost 0 bases; unmatched junction nucleotides: 5. The CDR3 sequence is 14 residues long. The CDR3 region is CSAPGTGFSYEQYF. In DNA form, the CDR3 reads TGCAGTGCTCCGGGGACAGGGTTCTCCTACGAGCAGTACTTC.

This clonotype has more than one count but fewer than ten. A junction end diverges from the germline sequence, so it may reflect a read error. The chain links TRBV6-1 to TRBJ1-6, with D unresolved. This CDR3 region has 14 residues. Germline V gives CDR1 MNHNS, CDR2 SASEGT. CDR3 in DNA: TGTGCCAGCAGTGCCGGTCCCTATAATTCACCCCTCAACTTT. Its protein is CASSAGPYNSPLNF.

This clonotype was seen repeatedly, ten times or more. The chain is built from TRBV5-1 and TRBJ2-2; 9 bases align to TRBD2. CDR1 and CDR2 from the germline V gene are SGHRS and YFSETQ. The CDR3 has 15 residues. With 5 bases clipped from V and 5 bases from J, the junction kept 7 bases outside the gene matches. In DNA, the CDR3 is TGCGCCAGCAGACCAGCGGGGGGCCGGACCGGGGAGCTGTTTTTT. Translating gives CASRPAGGRTGELFF.

This clonotype was detected only a few times. The chain uses TRBV5-4 and TRBJ2-2; D may be TRBD2 (6 bases). The CDR3 runs to 13 residues. Germline V gene lookup returns CDR1 SGHNT and CDR2 YYREEE (reference sequence). V was shortened by 10 bases and J by 5 bases, with 15 bases between the two germline ends. For the CDR3, the DNA is TGTGCCGGGGGGACGCCGGATACCGGGGAGCTGTTTTTT. This codes for CAGGTPDTGELFF.

This clonotype was detected ten times or more. The chain couples TRBV7-9 to TRBJ1-2; possibly TRBD1 for D (6 bases). The germline V and J ends were trimmed by 8 bases and 6 bases, with 16 bases remaining between them. Germline V gene data show CDR1 as SEHNR and CDR2 as FQNEAQ (reference sequence). The length of the CDR3 is 13 residues. CDR3 sequence: CASPSKGGDGYTF. DNA for the CDR3: TGTGCCAGCCCATCGAAGGGGGGGGATGGCTACACCTTC.

Ten or more counts support this clonotype. V is TRBV5-5 and J is TRBJ2-5; 9 nucleotides match TRBD1. V lost 4 bases to trimming and J lost 3 bases; unmatched junction nucleotides: 7. This CDR3 spans 15 amino acids. Germline assignment: CDR1 SGHKS and CDR2 YYEKEE (reference sequence). CDR3 DNA: TGTGCCAGCAGCAACGGGGACAGGGAAGAAGAGACCCAGTACTTC. It yields the protein CASSNGDREEETQYF.

Ten or more counts support this clonotype. CDR3 sequence: CSARGAAGGPDSYEQYF. The CDR3 DNA reads TGCAGTGCTAGAGGGGCAGCGGGGGGACCCGACTCCTACGAGCAGTACTTC. V is TRBV20-1 and J is TRBJ2-7; 9 nucleotides align to TRBD2. V gave up 1 base and J gave up 0 bases; unmatched junction bases: 10. CDR3 length equals 17 residues. The germline V gene has CDR1 DFQATT and CDR2 SNEGSKA (reference sequence).

A single count supports this clonotype. A much larger clonotype is one base distant, so this may be a read error. The genes are TRBV9 and TRBJ2-2; TRBD1 matches at 7 bases. Germline V gene lookup returns CDR1 SGDLS and CDR2 YYNGEE. The CDR3 totals 15 residues. Trimming cost V 7 bases and J 3 bases; bases outside gene matches: 9. CDR3 loop: CASGPRDRYTGELFF. CDR3 nucleotides: TGTGCCAGCGGCCCCCGGGACAGATACACCGGGGAGCTGTTTTTT.

This clonotype appeared many times. CDR3 sequence: CASSLAQGAPNQPQHF. The CDR3 DNA reads TGTGCCAGCAGCTTAGCCCAGGGGGCTCCCAATCAGCCCCAGCATTTT. The V call is TRBV7-9, the J call TRBJ1-5; 8 bases line up with TRBD1. This CDR3 is built from 16 residues. Germline V gives CDR1 SEHNR, CDR2 FQNEAQ (reference sequence). Germline trimming cut 0 bases from V and 3 bases from J; bases unmatched to any gene: 4.

This clonotype was detected many times. Written as DNA, the CDR3 is TGTGCCAGCCGGGACCTAGCGGGAGATACGCAGTATTTT. Amino acid sequence: CASRDLAGDTQYF. The chain has TRBV3-1 and TRBJ2-3; 8 bases map to TRBD2. The J segment lost 5 bases and the V segment lost 8 bases, leaving 6 bases of the junction unmatched. The length of the CDR3 is 13 residues. Per germline, CDR1 LGHDT and CDR2 YNNKEL (reference sequence).